The rows below give T cell receptor beta chains drawn from one sample of a study of blood T cell repertoires in COVID-19. Using immunoSEQ multiplex PCR, the repertoire was profiled, and TCRdb retains in-frame clones only, with some absent. This sample has 210,000 or so clones, with under 90% found just once. The specimen sequenced was peripheral blood. Receptors originate from a human donor in a cohort sampled during active COVID-19. The CDR3 runs from the conserved cysteine through the conserved F or W. A D gene is named only where the DNA matches it firmly. Rows give clone size only sometimes, using once, few, many, or a class for an expanded clone.

j_call v_call clone_size d_call cdr3_aa cdr3_nt
TRBJ1-5 TRBV3-1/TRBV3-2 NA NA CASSQEVGPQHF TGTGCCAGCAGCCAAGAGGTCGGGCCCCAGCATTTT
TRBJ1-2 TRBV6-5 NA NA CASSLLVVHYGYTF TGTGCCAGCAGTCTACTTGTGGTGCACTATGGCTACACCTTC
TRBJ1-5 TRBV19 NA NA CASSVRSDLPQHF TGTGCCAGTAGTGTCCGGTCTGACTTGCCCCAGCATTTT
TRBJ1-2 TRBV4-2 NA NA CASSRTDGSGPPGYTF TGTGCCAGCAGCCGGACGGACGGGAGCGGTCCGCCAGGCTACACCTTC
TRBJ1-1 TRBV6-5 NA TRBD1 CASSPPRGQGAEAFF TGTGCCAGCAGTCCCCCTAGGGGACAGGGGGCTGAAGCTTTCTTT
TRBJ2-5 TRBV20-1 once NA CSVIDIQETQYF TGCAGTGTTATTGACATCCAAGAGACCCAGTACTTC
TRBJ2-3 TRBV12-3/TRBV12-4 NA NA CASSFTDTQYF TGTGCCAGCAGCTTCACAGATACGCAGTATTTT
TRBJ2-2 TRBV5-1 NA NA CASSLPGLTGELFF TGCGCCAGCAGCTTGCCAGGGCTCACCGGGGAGCTGTTTTTT
TRBJ2-2 TRBV19 NA NA CAAAGRAGELFF TGTGCGGCGGCGGGCCGAGCCGGGGAGCTGTTTTTT
TRBJ2-2 TRBV7-9 few NA CASSLSSGDGGELFF TGTGCCAGCAGCTTATCCTCAGGGGACGGCGGGGAGCTGTTTTTT
TRBJ2-2 TRBV2 NA NA CASRGHLNTGELFF TGTGCCAGCAGGGGACACCTGAACACCGGGGAGCTGTTTTTT
TRBJ2-3 TRBV18 NA NA CASSLPGTDTQYF TGTGCCAGCTCATTACCAGGCACAGATACGCAGTATTTT
TRBJ2-5 TRBV2 NA TRBD2 CASSPQTSGRETQYF TGTGCCAGCAGTCCACAGACTAGCGGGAGAGAGACCCAGTACTTC
TRBJ1-2 TRBV6-5 NA NA CASSYNRVYGYTF TGTGCCAGCAGTTATAACAGGGTCTATGGCTACACCTTC
TRBJ2-5 TRBV28 NA NA CASRIQGVETQYF TGTGCCAGCAGGATACAGGGAGTGGAGACCCAGTACTTC
TRBJ2-2 TRBV7-6 NA NA CASSFTQGGTGELFF TGTGCCAGCAGCTTTACACAGGGTGGCACCGGGGAGCTGTTTTTT
TRBJ1-5 TRBV7-9 NA TRBD1 CARAGGSVSFESQHF TGTGCCAGGGCAGGGGGCTCCGTCAGTTTCGAGTCCCAGCATTTT
TRBJ1-4 TRBV9 NA TRBD1 CASSVGWGQGSDHEKLFF TGTGCCAGCAGCGTAGGATGGGGACAGGGGTCAGATCATGAAAAACTGTTTTTT
TRBJ2-1 TRBV6-5 once NA CASSYGAISPNEQFF TGTGCCAGCAGTTACGGGGCCATCTCCCCCAATGAGCAGTTCTTC
TRBJ2-3 TRBV5-8 NA NA CASSLVTDTQYF TGTGCCAGCAGCTTGGTAACAGATACGCAGTATTTT
TRBJ1-6 TRBV2 NA TRBD1 CASSRTGVVRSPLHF TGTGCCAGCAGTCGCACAGGGGTGGTTCGTTCACCCCTCCACTTT
TRBJ2-2 TRBV27 NA NA CASRFGHTNTGELFF TGTGCCAGCAGATTTGGACATACGAACACCGGGGAGCTGTTTTTT